These T cell receptor beta chains were read from a single sample in a study of shared clonotypes between healthy human individuals. Here immunoSEQ multiplex PCR was the method, and the copy in TCRdb shows in-frame clones only, minus some. The data hold over a million clones, with approximately 98.5% observed a single time. Sequencing was carried out using naive CD4+ T cells sorted from blood. These receptors were obtained from a man aged 25-45 years in good health. CDR3s include the opening cysteine and the closing phenylalanine or tryptophan. The D gene is left open where the match is weak. Not every row has a clone size; where given, it reads once, few, many or a size class.

clone_size	j_call	v_call	d_call	cdr3_nt	cdr3_aa
.	TRBJ2-6	TRBV10-3	.	TGTGCCACCGGGTTTACGACTGGGGCCAACGTCCTGACTTTC	CATGFTTGANVLTF
.	TRBJ2-7	TRBV18	.	TGTGCCAGCTCACCAGAGTATCGATACGAGCAGTACTTC	CASSPEYRYEQYF
.	TRBJ1-5	TRBV7-8	.	TGTGCCAGCAGTTCAGGGACGGGCAATCAGCCCCAGCATTTT	CASSSGTGNQPQHF
.	TRBJ2-7	TRBV5-1	TRBD1	TGCGCCAGCAGGCTGGCAGGGGGCTACGAGCAGTACTTC	CASRLAGGYEQYF
.	TRBJ1-2	TRBV15	.	TGTGCCACCAGCAGAGACAGGGCCAACTATGGCTACACCTTC	CATSRDRANYGYTF
once	TRBJ2-3	TRBV29-1	TRBD1	TGCAGCGTGGCCACGTGGGACAGGGGACCGAGCACAGATACGCAGTATTTT	CSVATWDRGPSTDTQYF
.	TRBJ2-2	TRBV9	TRBD2	TGTGCCAGCAGCCTGGGAGGGACTAACACCGGGGAGCTGTTTTTT	CASSLGGTNTGELFF
.	TRBJ1-2	TRBV2	TRBD1	TGTGCCAGCATGCCTAGGGACAGGGGCATGAGCAAAGTCGATGGCTACACCTTC	CASMPRDRGMSKVDGYTF
.	TRBJ1-2	TRBV5-1	.	TGCGCCAGCAGCTTGACACCAGGAAACTATGGCTACACCTTC	CASSLTPGNYGYTF
.	TRBJ2-5	TRBV18	.	TGTGCCAGCTCACCAGAAGGAAGGGAAGAGACCCAGTACTTC	CASSPEGREETQYF
.	TRBJ2-3	TRBV5-8	.	TGTGCCAGCACCAAAGGGAGCGGAAGCACAGATACGCAGTATTTT	CASTKGSGSTDTQYF
.	TRBJ2-7	TRBV14	.	TGTGCCAGCAGCCTTAGGGCGGCGGGCTCCTACGAGCAGTACTTC	CASSLRAAGSYEQYF
.	TRBJ2-4	TRBV6-6	.	TGTGCCAGCAGTTACTCAGAAAACATTCAGTACTTC	CASSYSENIQYF
.	TRBJ2-1	TRBV5-6	TRBD1	TGTGCCAGCAGCTTGGACAGGGGGTTTTACAATGAGCAGTTCTTC	CASSLDRGFYNEQFF
.	TRBJ2-2	TRBV18	TRBD1	TGTGCCAGCTCTGCGAGGGACAGGGGTTTCGCCGGGGAGCTGTTTTTT	CASSARDRGFAGELFF
.	TRBJ2-7	TRBV9	.	TGTGCCAGCAGCGTGGCTCGGGAGACCTCCTACGAGCAGTACTTC	CASSVARETSYEQYF
.	TRBJ1-5	TRBV18	.	TGTGCCAGCTCACCAACTTTCGCACAGTCTGGCAATCAGCCCCAGCATTTT	CASSPTFAQSGNQPQHF
once	TRBJ2-5	TRBV5-1	.	TGCGCCAGCAGCCTGGGACATATCCAAGAGACCCAGTACTTC	CASSLGHIQETQYF
.	TRBJ1-2	TRBV9	.	TGTGCCAGCAGCGTAGCGGAGTCGTCCTATGGCTACACCTTC	CASSVAESSYGYTF
.	TRBJ2-1	TRBV18	.	TGTGCCAGCTCACCCCCCGGTTACAATGAGCAGTTCTTC	CASSPPGYNEQFF
.	TRBJ2-1	TRBV7-9	TRBD2	TGTGCCAGCAGCTTACTCACTAGCGGGAGTTATAACTACAATGAGCAGTTCTTC	CASSLLTSGSYNYNEQFF
once	TRBJ1-5	TRBV5-1	.	TGCGCCAGCAGCTTGGGTGCAGGGGAGCCCCAGCATTTT	CASSLGAGEPQHF
.	TRBJ2-1	TRBV18	TRBD2	TGTGCCAGCTCACCAGCCGGGACTAGCGGGAGAGGGGGTCAGTTCTTC	CASSPAGTSGRGGQFF
.	TRBJ2-7	TRBV10-3	.	TGTGCCATCAGACCCGGGACACCAAGCTCACGGTACGAGCAGTACTTC	CAIRPGTPSSRYEQYF